These T cell receptor beta chains were read from a single sample in a study of PD-L1 blockade in urothelial cancer. The method was immunoSEQ multiplex PCR; TCRdb's version includes in-frame clones alone and lacks a portion of them. The sample lists fewer than 65,000 clones; 81% were seen once. This specimen consisted of PBMCs, obtained around atezolizumab (anti-PD-L1) treatment. The receptors shown here come from a man between 65 and 85 years old with urothelial cancer. The CDR3 runs from the conserved cysteine through the conserved F or W. Fields, in order: clone size, V gene, J gene, D gene, CDR3 protein, CDR3 DNA. A D gene is named only where the DNA matches it firmly. Not all rows give a size; the values are once, few, many and, for expanded clones, a class.

>-|TRBV27|TRBJ2-1|-
CASMPLTGYNEQFF
TGTGCCAGCATGCCGCTTACAGGGTACAATGAGCAGTTCTTC
>-|TRBV7-3|TRBJ2-3|TRBD2
CASSPPGGASTDTQYF
TGTGCCAGCAGCCCTCCGGGGGGGGCTAGCACAGATACGCAGTATTTT
>once|TRBV27|TRBJ2-1|TRBD2
CASSSGSGLPYNEQFF
TGTGCCAGCAGTTCCGGTAGCGGGTTGCCCTACAATGAGCAGTTCTTC
>-|TRBV19|TRBJ1-5|-
CASSEGNNQPQHF
TGTGCCAGTTCGGAGGGGAATAATCAGCCCCAGCATTTT
>few|TRBV28|TRBJ2-1|-
CASSLAVTYNEQFF
TGTGCCAGCAGTTTGGCAGTAACCTACAATGAGCAGTTCTTC
>-|TRBV27|TRBJ2-5|-
CASSFSAGETQYF
TGTGCCAGCAGTTTCTCAGCGGGAGAGACCCAGTACTTC
>-|TRBV28|TRBJ2-1|TRBD2
CASRGLAGSSYNEQFF
TGTGCCAGCCGAGGACTAGCGGGTTCTTCATACAATGAGCAGTTCTTC
>-|TRBV14|TRBJ1-1|-
CASSREFTEAFF
TGTGCCAGCAGCAGGGAGTTCACTGAAGCTTTCTTT
>-|TRBV19|TRBJ2-1|-
CASSIHAAASVRDEQFF
TGTGCCAGTAGTATTCACGCGGCCGCTTCTGTCCGGGATGAGCAGTTCTTC
>-|TRBV5-1|TRBJ2-4|-
CASSLKGGAGAKNIQYF
TGCGCCAGCAGCTTGAAAGGGGGGGCGGGGGCCAAAAACATTCAGTACTTC
>-|TRBV28|TRBJ1-3|-
CASSRSGGYSGNTIYF
TGTGCCAGCAGCCGTAGCGGGGGTTACTCTGGAAACACCATATATTTT
>-|TRBV15|TRBJ1-4|-
CATSRNREVTLEKLFF
TGTGCCACCAGCAGGAACAGGGAAGTCACTCTTGAAAAACTGTTTTTT
>-|TRBV27|TRBJ1-1|TRBD1
CASSWTGETEAFF
TGTGCCAGCAGTTGGACAGGGGAGACTGAAGCTTTCTTT
>-|TRBV6-6|TRBJ2-7|-
CASSYGQATYEQYF
TGTGCCAGCAGTTACGGCCAGGCGACCTACGAGCAGTACTTC
>-|TRBV29-1|TRBJ2-7|-
CSAATGGSYEQYF
TGCAGCGCTGCGACAGGCGGATCCTACGAGCAGTACTTC
>-|TRBV9|TRBJ2-1|TRBD2
CASSSPGGWHNEQFF
TGTGCCAGCAGCAGCCCGGGAGGGTGGCACAATGAGCAGTTCTTC
>-|TRBV6-1|TRBJ1-5|TRBD1
CASRGTVNQPQHF
TGTGCCAGCAGAGGGACAGTTAATCAGCCCCAGCATTTT
>-|TRBV9|TRBJ1-2|-
CASGQSSYYGYTF
TGTGCCAGCGGACAGTCGAGCTACTATGGCTACACCTTC
>-|TRBV4-2|TRBJ2-2|TRBD2
CASSQKTSGKEGGELFF
TGTGCCAGCAGCCAAAAGACTAGCGGGAAGGAAGGCGGGGAGCTGTTTTTT
>few|TRBV11-2|TRBJ2-1|TRBD1
CASSFGTVYNEQFF
TGTGCCAGCAGCTTTGGGACAGTCTACAATGAGCAGTTCTTC
>-|TRBV5-6|TRBJ2-6|TRBD1
CASRTGGSGANVLTF
TGTGCCAGCAGGACAGGGGGCAGTGGGGCCAACGTCCTGACTTTC
>few|TRBV29-1|TRBJ1-1|-
CSVVPGGYTEAFF
TGCAGCGTTGTTCCGGGTGGGTACACTGAAGCTTTCTTT
>-|TRBV28|TRBJ2-5|TRBD2
CASNEVGRGSETQYF
TGTGCCAGCAACGAAGTCGGGAGGGGGAGTGAGACCCAGTACTTC
>-|TRBV6-5|TRBJ1-4|TRBD1
CASSTGQTTNEKLFF
TGTGCCAGCAGTACGGGACAGACAACTAATGAAAAACTGTTTTTT
>-|TRBV18|TRBJ2-7|-
CASSLRQESTYEQYF
TGTGCCAGCTCACTTAGACAGGAGTCTACCTACGAGCAGTACTTC
>-|TRBV5-1|TRBJ1-1|TRBD1
CASSIDRAEAFF
TGCGCCAGCAGCATCGACAGGGCGGAAGCTTTCTTT
>-|TRBV6-5|TRBJ2-7|-
CASSYSVELSYEQYF
TGTGCCAGCAGTTACTCGGTGGAGCTAAGCTACGAGCAGTACTTC
>-|TRBV2|TRBJ1-1|-
CASRAWTEENTEAFF
TGTGCCAGCAGAGCCTGGACAGAAGAGAACACTGAAGCTTTCTTT
>-|TRBV10-3|TRBJ2-7|TRBD2
CAISGTSGRVSYEQYF
TGTGCCATCAGCGGGACTAGCGGGAGGGTCTCCTACGAGCAGTACTTC
>-|TRBV5-1|TRBJ1-2|-
CASSRDTTNYGYTF
TGCGCCAGCAGTAGGGACACTACTAACTATGGCTACACCTTC
>-|TRBV7-9|TRBJ2-7|-
CASGQARDEQYF
TGTGCCAGCGGGCAAGCGCGGGACGAGCAGTACTTC
>-|TRBV28|TRBJ2-1|TRBD1
CASSSRQGGYNEQFF
TGTGCCAGCAGTTCTAGACAGGGGGGCTACAATGAGCAGTTCTTC
>-|TRBV13|TRBJ2-5|TRBD2
CASSSGLEEETQYF
TGTGCCAGCAGCTCCGGACTAGAGGAAGAGACCCAGTACTTC